These T cell receptor beta chains were read from a single sample in a study of shared clonotypes between healthy human individuals. TCRdb keeps only in-frame clones here, not all; method: immunoSEQ multiplex PCR. The sample has about a million clones; 60% to 80% are singletons. Sequencing was done on a sample of memory CD4+ T cells from PBMCs. The receptors shown here come from a man in his late teens or twenties in good health. Some clones in this sample may be carry-over from other donors' samples. The conserved cysteine and the conserved F or W are not part of the CDR3 here. The order of the fields is D gene, V gene, CDR3 length, CDR3 protein. A D gene is named only where the DNA matches it firmly.

d_call: -; v_call: TRBV11-1; cdr3_length: 11; cdr3_aa: ASTLGPAGTQY
d_call: TRBD1; v_call: TRBV10-3; cdr3_length: 9; cdr3_aa: ASTGETEAF
d_call: -; v_call: TRBV29-1; cdr3_length: 13; cdr3_aa: SVEGGDSSNYGYT
d_call: -; v_call: TRBV15; cdr3_length: 14; cdr3_aa: ATSRGGVAVYNEQF
d_call: -; v_call: TRBV11-3; cdr3_length: 11; cdr3_aa: ASSSLNTGELF
d_call: -; v_call: TRBV6-5; cdr3_length: 12; cdr3_aa: ASSYSPSGNTIY
d_call: -; v_call: TRBV27; cdr3_length: 16; cdr3_aa: ASSVRYWLQSRANVLT
d_call: TRBD1; v_call: TRBV6-4; cdr3_length: 11; cdr3_aa: ASNRGSNQPQH
d_call: -; v_call: TRBV29-1; cdr3_length: 12; cdr3_aa: SVAAIWGSNEQY
d_call: -; v_call: TRBV7-9; cdr3_length: 10; cdr3_aa: ASSQGMGGAF
d_call: -; v_call: TRBV28; cdr3_length: 12; cdr3_aa: ASSLTHSNEKLF
d_call: -; v_call: TRBV5-8; cdr3_length: 13; cdr3_aa: ASSLRGLLGTEAF
d_call: -; v_call: TRBV6-1; cdr3_length: 13; cdr3_aa: ASSEWSATGREQF
d_call: -; v_call: TRBV6-1; cdr3_length: 12; cdr3_aa: ASSEGAIGEKLF
d_call: TRBD1; v_call: TRBV11-2; cdr3_length: 13; cdr3_aa: ASSREWTGPYGYT
d_call: -; v_call: TRBV9; cdr3_length: 12; cdr3_aa: ASSVGADPYEQY
d_call: TRBD2; v_call: TRBV28; cdr3_length: 11; cdr3_aa: ASRAREAHEQY
d_call: TRBD2; v_call: TRBV5-8; cdr3_length: 13; cdr3_aa: ASRLGLAGTDTQY
d_call: TRBD1; v_call: TRBV11-2; cdr3_length: 11; cdr3_aa: ASSQGDYNEQF
d_call: -; v_call: TRBV19; cdr3_length: 12; cdr3_aa: ASSTERYQETQY
d_call: -; v_call: TRBV19; cdr3_length: 13; cdr3_aa: ASSSIRGDIYGYT
d_call: TRBD1; v_call: TRBV27; cdr3_length: 14; cdr3_aa: ASSPGQGGFTDTQY
d_call: -; v_call: TRBV7-2; cdr3_length: 11; cdr3_aa: ATTWWWTGELF
d_call: TRBD2; v_call: TRBV27; cdr3_length: 15; cdr3_aa: ASSLTNRDYHPYEQY
d_call: -; v_call: TRBV5-4; cdr3_length: 13; cdr3_aa: ASRSGQTTNEKLF
d_call: TRBD2; v_call: TRBV15; cdr3_length: 15; cdr3_aa: ATSRGGSGSRYYEQY
d_call: -; v_call: TRBV30; cdr3_length: 13; cdr3_aa: AWSPDGRGRNIQY
d_call: TRBD2; v_call: TRBV6-1; cdr3_length: 13; cdr3_aa: ASRRLAGGSDTQY
d_call: TRBD1; v_call: TRBV2; cdr3_length: 11; cdr3_aa: ASSGNRGETQY
d_call: -; v_call: TRBV7-9; cdr3_length: 11; cdr3_aa: ASSPGLSDTQY
d_call: TRBD1; v_call: TRBV5-6; cdr3_length: 14; cdr3_aa: ASSLLQGQGEGKLF
d_call: -; v_call: TRBV7-9; cdr3_length: 13; cdr3_aa: ACALDGGSGTEAF
d_call: -; v_call: TRBV28; cdr3_length: 12; cdr3_aa: ASSFSAGEYEQY
d_call: TRBD2; v_call: TRBV7-7; cdr3_length: 13; cdr3_aa: ASSLGGRAGETQY
d_call: TRBD1; v_call: TRBV10-3; cdr3_length: 12; cdr3_aa: AVTRQGRDTEAF
d_call: -; v_call: TRBV11-3; cdr3_length: 13; cdr3_aa: ASSLDTGDYNEQF
d_call: TRBD2; v_call: TRBV5-4; cdr3_length: 14; cdr3_aa: ASSLPGLAGNYEQY
d_call: -; v_call: TRBV10-3; cdr3_length: 11; cdr3_aa: AISGANTGELF
d_call: TRBD2; v_call: TRBV18; cdr3_length: 13; cdr3_aa: ASSPPGTRRETQY
d_call: TRBD1; v_call: TRBV30; cdr3_length: 15; cdr3_aa: AWLQTGYVSGANVLT
d_call: -; v_call: TRBV5-1; cdr3_length: 10; cdr3_aa: ASSPNRYGYT
d_call: -; v_call: TRBV18; cdr3_length: 12; cdr3_aa: ASSPQGDGYGYT
d_call: -; v_call: TRBV12-5; cdr3_length: 15; cdr3_aa: ASGLLLETAAGNTIY
d_call: -; v_call: TRBV6-5; cdr3_length: 12; cdr3_aa: ASGRVSLDAEAF
d_call: -; v_call: TRBV28; cdr3_length: 13; cdr3_aa: ASSLPVQISGELF
d_call: -; v_call: TRBV28; cdr3_length: 12; cdr3_aa: ASSLGQINQPQH
d_call: TRBD1; v_call: TRBV14; cdr3_length: 13; cdr3_aa: ASSPWTGGFGEQY
d_call: TRBD2; v_call: TRBV25-1; cdr3_length: 13; cdr3_aa: ASAPVAGNRETQY
d_call: TRBD2; v_call: TRBV5-1; cdr3_length: 13; cdr3_aa: ASSLLGREGETQY
d_call: -; v_call: TRBV5-1; cdr3_length: 14; cdr3_aa: ASSPASGGPTDTQY
d_call: -; v_call: TRBV10-3; cdr3_length: 11; cdr3_aa: AISPRGTDTQY
d_call: TRBD1; v_call: TRBV30; cdr3_length: 16; cdr3_aa: ACKSSPGTGTINYGYT